This T cell receptor (beta chain) originates from a study of cytomegalovirus exposure and HLA in healthy donors. Turning to the study itself: Previous work identified 120 million or so unique TCR beta sequences from around 170 million T cells.

Vbeta (60) and Jbeta (13) primers were used in the PCR. TCRdb's table, derived via immunoSEQ multiplex PCR, lists solely in-frame clones and lacks some. The sample lists 150,000 to 200,000 clones; 70% to 85% were seen once. Germline CDR1 and CDR2: MNHEY and SVGAGI. This CDR3 is 14 amino acids long. Turning to this clone: Relative to the germline gene, one junction end is altered; a read error may explain this. This sample also contains other DNA sequences that code for the same CDR3.

The specimen sequenced was PBMCs. This receptor was identified in a man aged 45 to 65 in good health and CMV-seropositive. The rearrangement links TRBV6-5 to TRBJ1-2; D unclear. CDR3 protein: CASRTRARAGGYTF. The CDR3 coding sequence is TGCGCCAGCAGAACCCGGGCACGGGCGGGAGGCTACACCTTC.